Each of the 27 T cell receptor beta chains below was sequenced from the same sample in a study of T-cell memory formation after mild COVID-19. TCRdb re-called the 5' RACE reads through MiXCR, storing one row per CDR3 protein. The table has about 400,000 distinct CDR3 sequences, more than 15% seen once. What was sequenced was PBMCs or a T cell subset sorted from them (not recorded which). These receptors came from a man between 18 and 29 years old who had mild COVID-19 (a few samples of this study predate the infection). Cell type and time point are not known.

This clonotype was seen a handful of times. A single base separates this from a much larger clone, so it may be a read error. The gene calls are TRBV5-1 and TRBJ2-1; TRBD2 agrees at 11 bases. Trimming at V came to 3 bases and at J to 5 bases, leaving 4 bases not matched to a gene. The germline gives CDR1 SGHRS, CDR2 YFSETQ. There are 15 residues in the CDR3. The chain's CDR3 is CASSSGTSGNNEQFF. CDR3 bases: TGCGCCAGCAGCTCCGGGACTAGCGGAAACAATGAGCAGTTCTTC.

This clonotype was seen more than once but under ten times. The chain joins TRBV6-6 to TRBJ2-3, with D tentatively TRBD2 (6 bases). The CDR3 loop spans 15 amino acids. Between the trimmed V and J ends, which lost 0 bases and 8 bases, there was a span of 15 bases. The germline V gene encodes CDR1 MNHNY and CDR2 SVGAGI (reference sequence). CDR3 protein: CASSYSERVGGTQYF. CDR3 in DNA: TGTGCCAGCAGTTACTCCGAGCGGGTTGGCGGTACGCAGTATTTT.

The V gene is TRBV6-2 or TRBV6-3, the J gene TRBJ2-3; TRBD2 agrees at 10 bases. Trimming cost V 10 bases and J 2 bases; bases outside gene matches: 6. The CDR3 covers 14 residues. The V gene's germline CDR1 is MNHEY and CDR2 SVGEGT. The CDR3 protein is CATASGGVTDTQYF. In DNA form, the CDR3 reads TGTGCCACCGCCAGCGGGGGGGTCACAGATACGCAGTATTTT.

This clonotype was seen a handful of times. The CDR3 loop reads CASSETGTGKQPQHF. The DNA for the CDR3 is TGTGCCAGCAGCGAGACCGGGACAGGGAAGCAGCCCCAGCATTTT. This chain uses TRBV6-5 with TRBJ1-5; TRBD1 matches at 9 bases. The CDR3 contains 15 residues. After removal of 6 bases from V and 7 bases from J, the junction contained 10 bases not matched to a gene. CDR1 and CDR2 (germline): MNHEY, SVGAGI.

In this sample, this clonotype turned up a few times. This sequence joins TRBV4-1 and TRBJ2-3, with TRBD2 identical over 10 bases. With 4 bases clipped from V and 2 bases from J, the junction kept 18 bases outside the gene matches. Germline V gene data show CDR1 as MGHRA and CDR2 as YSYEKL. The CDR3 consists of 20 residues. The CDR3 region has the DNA TGCGCCAGCAGCCGAGAGGTTGTCTTGTGGCTAGCGGGAGACACAGATACGCAGTATTTT. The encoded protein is CASSREVVLWLAGDTDTQYF.

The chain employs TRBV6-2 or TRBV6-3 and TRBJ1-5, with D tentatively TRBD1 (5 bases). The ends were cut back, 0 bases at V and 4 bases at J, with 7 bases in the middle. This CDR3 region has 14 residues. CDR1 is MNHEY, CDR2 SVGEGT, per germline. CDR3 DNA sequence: TGTGCCAGCAGTTACTCGTGGGGGAATCAGCCCCAGCATTTT. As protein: CASSYSWGNQPQHF.

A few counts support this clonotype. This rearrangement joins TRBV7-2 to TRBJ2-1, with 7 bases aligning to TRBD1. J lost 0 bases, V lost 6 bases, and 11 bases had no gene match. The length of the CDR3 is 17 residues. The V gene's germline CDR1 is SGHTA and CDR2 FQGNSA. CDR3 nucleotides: TGTGCCAGCAGTCTTTCTCCGGGACAGAGCTCCTACAATGAGCAGTTCTTC. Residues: CASSLSPGQSSYNEQFF.

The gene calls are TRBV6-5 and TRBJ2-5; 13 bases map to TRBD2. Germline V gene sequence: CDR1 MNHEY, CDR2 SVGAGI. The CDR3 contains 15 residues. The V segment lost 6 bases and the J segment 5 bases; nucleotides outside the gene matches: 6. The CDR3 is CASRRTSGGVETQYF. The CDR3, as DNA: TGTGCCAGCAGGCGGACTAGCGGGGGAGTGGAGACCCAGTACTTC.

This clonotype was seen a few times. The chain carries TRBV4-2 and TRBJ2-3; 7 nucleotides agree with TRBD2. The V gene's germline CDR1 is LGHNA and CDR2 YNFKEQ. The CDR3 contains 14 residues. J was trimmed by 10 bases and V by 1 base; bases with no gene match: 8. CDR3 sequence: CASSQAQRGGPQYF. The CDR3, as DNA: TGTGCCAGCAGCCAAGCCCAGCGGGGTGGCCCGCAGTATTTT.

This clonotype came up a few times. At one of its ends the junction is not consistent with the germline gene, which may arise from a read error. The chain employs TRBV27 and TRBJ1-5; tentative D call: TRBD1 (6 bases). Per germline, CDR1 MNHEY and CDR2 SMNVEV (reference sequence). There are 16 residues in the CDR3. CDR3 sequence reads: CASGLRSGANNQPQHF. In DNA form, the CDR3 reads TGTGCCAGCGGTTTAAGGTCGGGGGCGAATAATCAGCCCCAGCATTTT.

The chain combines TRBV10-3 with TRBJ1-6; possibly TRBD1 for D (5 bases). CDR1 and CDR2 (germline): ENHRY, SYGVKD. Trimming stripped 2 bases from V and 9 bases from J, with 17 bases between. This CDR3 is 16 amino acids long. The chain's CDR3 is CAISEGSGPGGSPLHF. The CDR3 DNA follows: TGTGCCATCAGTGAGGGGTCAGGGCCGGGAGGTTCACCCCTCCACTTT.

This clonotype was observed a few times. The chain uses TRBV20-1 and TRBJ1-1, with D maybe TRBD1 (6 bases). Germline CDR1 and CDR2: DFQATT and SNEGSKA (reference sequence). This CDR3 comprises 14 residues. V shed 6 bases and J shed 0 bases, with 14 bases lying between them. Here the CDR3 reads CSARRGNLNTEAFF. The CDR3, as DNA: TGCAGTGCCCGTAGGGGGAACTTGAACACTGAAGCTTTCTTT.

The CDR3 protein is CASSRGQGLLPQHF. CDR3 nucleotides: TGTGCCAGCAGCCGGGGGCAGGGGTTACTGCCCCAGCATTTT. The chain joins TRBV6-5 to TRBJ1-5; D is perhaps TRBD1 (6 bases). CDR1 is MNHEY, CDR2 SVGAGI, per germline. There are 14 residues in the CDR3. The ends were cut back, 6 bases at V and 9 bases at J, with 18 bases in the middle.

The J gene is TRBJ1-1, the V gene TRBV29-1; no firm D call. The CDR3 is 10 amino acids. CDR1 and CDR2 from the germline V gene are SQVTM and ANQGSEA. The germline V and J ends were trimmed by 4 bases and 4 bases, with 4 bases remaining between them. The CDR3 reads CSVVGTEAFF. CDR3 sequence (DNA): TGCAGCGTTGTGGGCACTGAAGCTTTCTTT.

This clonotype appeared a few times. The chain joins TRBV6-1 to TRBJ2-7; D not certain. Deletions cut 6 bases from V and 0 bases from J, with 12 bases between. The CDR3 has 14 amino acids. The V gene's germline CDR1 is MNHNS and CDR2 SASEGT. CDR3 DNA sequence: TGTGCCAGCAGGTCTGTGGGGAACTCCTACGAGCAGTACTTC. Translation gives CASRSVGNSYEQYF.

The CDR3 DNA reads as TGTGCCAGCAGCTTAGCCGCGGGGTCTGACTATGGCTACACCTTC. As protein: CASSLAAGSDYGYTF. V usage is TRBV7-2 and J usage is TRBJ1-2; D remains unclear. V was trimmed by 0 bases and J by 3 bases, leaving 11 bases between them. CDR1 is SGHTA and CDR2 is FQGNSA in the germline V gene. This CDR3 has 15 residues.

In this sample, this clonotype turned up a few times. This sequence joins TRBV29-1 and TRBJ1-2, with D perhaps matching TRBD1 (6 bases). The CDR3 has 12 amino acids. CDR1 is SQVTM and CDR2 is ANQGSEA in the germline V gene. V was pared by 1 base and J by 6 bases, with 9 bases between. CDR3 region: CSVEGNRDGYTF. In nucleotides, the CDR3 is TGCAGCGTTGAAGGGAACAGGGATGGCTACACCTTC.

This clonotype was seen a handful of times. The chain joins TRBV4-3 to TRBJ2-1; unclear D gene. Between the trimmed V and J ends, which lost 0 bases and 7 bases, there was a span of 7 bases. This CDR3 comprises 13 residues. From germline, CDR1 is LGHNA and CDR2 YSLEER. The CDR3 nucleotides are TGCGCCAGCAGCCAAGAATTAGGGAATGAGCAGTTCTTC. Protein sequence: CASSQELGNEQFF.

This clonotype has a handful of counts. The CDR3 DNA sequence: TGTGCCAGCACAACAGTCTCCTACAATGAGCAGTTCTTC. It encodes CASTTVSYNEQFF. The rearrangement joins TRBV6-2 or TRBV6-3 to TRBJ2-1; D remains unclear. This CDR3 is 13 amino acids long. Germline assignment: CDR1 MNHEY and CDR2 SVGEGT. The germline V and J ends were trimmed by 7 bases and 0 bases, with 7 bases remaining between them.

DNA of the CDR3: TGTGCCAGCAGCGTCTCGGGACGGGGGGAGTCAGATACGCAGTATTTT. Its translation: CASSVSGRGESDTQYF. The V and J genes are TRBV9 and TRBJ2-3; 7 bases align to TRBD2. This CDR3 is built from 16 residues. Looked up from germline, CDR1 is SGDLS and CDR2 is YYNGEE. With V trimmed by 2 bases and J by 4 bases, 10 bases remained unmatched.

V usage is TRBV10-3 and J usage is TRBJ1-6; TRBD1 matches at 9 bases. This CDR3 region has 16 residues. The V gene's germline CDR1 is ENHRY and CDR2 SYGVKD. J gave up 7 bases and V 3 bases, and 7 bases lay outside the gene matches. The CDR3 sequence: CAISEKLDRGNSPLHF. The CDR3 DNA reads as TGTGCCATCAGTGAAAAATTGGACAGGGGCAATTCACCCCTCCACTTT.

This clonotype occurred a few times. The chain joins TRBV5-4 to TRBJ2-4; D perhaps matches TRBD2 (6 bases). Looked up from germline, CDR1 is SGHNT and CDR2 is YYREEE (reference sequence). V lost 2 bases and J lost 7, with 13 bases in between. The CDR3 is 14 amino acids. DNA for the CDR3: TGTGCCAGCAGCTTTGGCCCGGGAGCGAACATTCAGTACTTC. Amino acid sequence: CASSFGPGANIQYF.

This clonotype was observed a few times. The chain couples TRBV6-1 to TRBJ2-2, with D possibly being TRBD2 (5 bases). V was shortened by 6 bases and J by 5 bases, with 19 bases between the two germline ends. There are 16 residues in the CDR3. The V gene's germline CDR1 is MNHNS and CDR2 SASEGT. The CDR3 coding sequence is TGTGCCAGCAGGCAGTTCGTGAGGGTCGGTACCGGGGAGCTGTTTTTT. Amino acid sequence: CASRQFVRVGTGELFF.

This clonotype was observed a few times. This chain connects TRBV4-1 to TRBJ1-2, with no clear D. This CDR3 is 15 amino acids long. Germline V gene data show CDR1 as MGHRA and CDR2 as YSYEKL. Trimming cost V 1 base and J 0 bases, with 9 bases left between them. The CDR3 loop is CASSQGSKPNYGYTF. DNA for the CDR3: TGCGCCAGCAGCCAAGGGTCCAAACCTAACTATGGCTACACCTTC.

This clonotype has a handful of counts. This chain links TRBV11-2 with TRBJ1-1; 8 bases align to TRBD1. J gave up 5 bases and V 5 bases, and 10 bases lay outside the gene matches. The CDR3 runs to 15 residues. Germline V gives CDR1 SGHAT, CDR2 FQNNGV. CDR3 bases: TGTGCCAGCAGCGATACCAGGACAGGGAGGACTGAAGCTTTCTTT. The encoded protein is CASSDTRTGRTEAFF.

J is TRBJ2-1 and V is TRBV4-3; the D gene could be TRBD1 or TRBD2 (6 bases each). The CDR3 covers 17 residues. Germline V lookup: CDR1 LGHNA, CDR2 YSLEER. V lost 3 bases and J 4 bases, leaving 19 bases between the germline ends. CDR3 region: CASSHPLTGGDYNEQFF. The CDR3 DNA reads TGCGCCAGCAGCCACCCCTTGACAGGCGGGGATTACAATGAGCAGTTCTTC.

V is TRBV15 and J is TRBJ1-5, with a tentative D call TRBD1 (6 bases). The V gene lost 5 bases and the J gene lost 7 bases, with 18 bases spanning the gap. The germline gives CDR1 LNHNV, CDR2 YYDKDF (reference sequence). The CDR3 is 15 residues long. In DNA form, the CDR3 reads TGTGCCACCAGCGCCGGGACACCCAGGACGCAGCCCCAGCATTTT. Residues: CATSAGTPRTQPQHF. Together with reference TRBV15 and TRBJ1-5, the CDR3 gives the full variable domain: DAMVIQNPRYQVTQFGKPVTLSCSQTLNHNVMYWYQQKSSQAPKLLFHYYDKDFNNEADTPDNFQSRRPNTSFCFLDIRSPGLGDTAMYLCATSAGTPRTQPQHFGDGTRLSIL.